This note documents a single T cell receptor beta chain sequence. Its antigen is currently unknown. This entry comes from a study of response to subunit inactivated influenza vaccine. TCRdb reanalysed the RT-PCR reads using MiXCR and keeps one entry per CDR3 protein. The table includes approximately 730,000 distinct CDR3 sequences, about 15% detected once. Germline V gene lookup returns CDR1 LGHNA and CDR2 YNFKEQ. This CDR3 is built from 17 residues. Trimming at V came to 2 bases and at J to 4 bases, leaving 8 bases not matched to a gene. Study-level points and caveats: There was a suggestion from the authors that each seasonal influenza vaccination recruits few new T cells.

The V gene is TRBV4-2, the J gene TRBJ2-2; 9 nucleotides align to TRBD2. This TCR was sampled from a man between 50 and 59 years old who received an inactivated influenza vaccine. Sequencing used PBMCs from blood, obtained less than 15 days before vaccination. For the CDR3, the DNA is TGTGCCAGCAGCCAACACCTAGCGGGATCGGGCACCGGGGAGCTGTTTTTT. Translation: CASSQHLAGSGTGELFF.